This T cell receptor beta chain was recovered during a study of molecular identifiers for immune sequencing clone quantification. Across the study: Split five ways in replicates, RNA from around 20,000 or 99,000 naive CD8 cells had four portions sequenced.

Germline CDR1 SGDLS, CDR2 YYNGEE. V was trimmed by 0 bases and J by 0 bases, leaving 11 bases between them. The CDR3 length is 16 residues. The table lists this clonotype with many counts. MiXCR, applied by TCRdb to the PCR reads, yields one record per CDR3 protein. The data contain some 91,000 distinct CDR3 sequences, 20% to 25% of them seen just once; the ten biggest clones take up about 0.94%. Sequenced material: naive CD8+ T cells from blood, with Jurkat cell RNA spiked in. Subset indicated: FACS-sorted CD8+CD4-CCR7+CD45RA+ naive T cells. The V and J genes are TRBV9 and TRBJ2-3; possibly TRBD2 for D (6 bases). This TCR derives from a human donor in good health. Some libraries in this study had Jurkat cell RNA spiked in. The CDR3 DNA is TGTGCCAGCAGCGTAGGGGACTTCCCAAGCACAGATACGCAGTATTTT. Translating gives CASSVGDFPSTDTQYF.